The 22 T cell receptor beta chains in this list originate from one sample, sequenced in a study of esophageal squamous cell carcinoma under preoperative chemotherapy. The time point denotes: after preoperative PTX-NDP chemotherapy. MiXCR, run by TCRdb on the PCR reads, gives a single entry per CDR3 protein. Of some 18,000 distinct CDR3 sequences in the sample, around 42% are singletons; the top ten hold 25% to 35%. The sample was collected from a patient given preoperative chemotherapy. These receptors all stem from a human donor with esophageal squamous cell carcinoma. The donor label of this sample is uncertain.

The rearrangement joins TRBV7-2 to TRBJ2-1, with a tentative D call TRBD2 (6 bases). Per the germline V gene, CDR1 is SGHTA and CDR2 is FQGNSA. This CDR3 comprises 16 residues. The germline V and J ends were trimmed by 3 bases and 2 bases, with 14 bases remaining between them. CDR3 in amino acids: CASSFRVAGTYNEQFF. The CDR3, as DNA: TGTGCCAGCAGCTTTCGAGTGGCGGGGACCTACAATGAGCAGTTCTTC.

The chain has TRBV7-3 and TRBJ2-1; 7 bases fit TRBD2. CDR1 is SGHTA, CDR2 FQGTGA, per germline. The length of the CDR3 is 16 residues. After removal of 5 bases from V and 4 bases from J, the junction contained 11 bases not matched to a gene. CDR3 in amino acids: CASSGHRASGYNEQFF. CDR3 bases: TGTGCCAGCAGCGGCCACCGGGCTAGCGGATACAATGAGCAGTTCTTC.

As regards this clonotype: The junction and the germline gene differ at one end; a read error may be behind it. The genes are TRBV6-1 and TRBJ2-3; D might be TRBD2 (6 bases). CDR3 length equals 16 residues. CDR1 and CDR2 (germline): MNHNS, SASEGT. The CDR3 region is CASRGLGGISKDTQYF. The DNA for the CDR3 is TGTGCCAGCAGGGGGCTGGGAGGTATTAGCAAAGATACGCAGTATTTT.

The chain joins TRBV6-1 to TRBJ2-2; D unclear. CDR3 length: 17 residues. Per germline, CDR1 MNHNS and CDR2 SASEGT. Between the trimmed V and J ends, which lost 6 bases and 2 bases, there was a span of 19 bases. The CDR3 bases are TGTGCCAGCAGGGGCCTGGTCGCGACTGGAAACACCGGGGAGCTGTTTTTT. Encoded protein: CASRGLVATGNTGELFF.

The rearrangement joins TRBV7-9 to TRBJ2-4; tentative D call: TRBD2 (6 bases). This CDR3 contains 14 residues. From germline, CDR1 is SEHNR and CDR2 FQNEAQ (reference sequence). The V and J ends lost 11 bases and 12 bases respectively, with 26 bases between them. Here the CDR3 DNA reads TGTGCCGGGCGCGGGGCGGGTGACCAAGAGACTCAGTACTTC. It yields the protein CAGRGAGDQETQYF.

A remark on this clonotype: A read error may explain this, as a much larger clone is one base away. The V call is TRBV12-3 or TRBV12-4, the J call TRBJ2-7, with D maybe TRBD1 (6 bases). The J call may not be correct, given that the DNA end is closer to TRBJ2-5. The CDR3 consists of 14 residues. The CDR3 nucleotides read TGTGCCAACAGTTGGGACATCCGACGGGAGACCCAGTACTTC. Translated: CANSWDIRRETQYF.

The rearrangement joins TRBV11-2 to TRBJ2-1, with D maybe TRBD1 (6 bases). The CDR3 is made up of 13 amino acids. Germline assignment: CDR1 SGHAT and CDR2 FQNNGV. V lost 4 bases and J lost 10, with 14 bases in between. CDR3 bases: TGTGCCAGCAGCTCCCGCGACAGGTACGAGCAGTTCTTC. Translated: CASSSRDRYEQFF.

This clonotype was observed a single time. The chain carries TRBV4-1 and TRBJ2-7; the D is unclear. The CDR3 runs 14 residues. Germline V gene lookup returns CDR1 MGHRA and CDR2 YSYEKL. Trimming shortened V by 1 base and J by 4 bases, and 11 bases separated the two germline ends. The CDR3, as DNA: TGCGCCAGCAGCCAAGCCTTAAATCGTTACGAGCAGTACTTC. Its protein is CASSQALNRYEQYF.

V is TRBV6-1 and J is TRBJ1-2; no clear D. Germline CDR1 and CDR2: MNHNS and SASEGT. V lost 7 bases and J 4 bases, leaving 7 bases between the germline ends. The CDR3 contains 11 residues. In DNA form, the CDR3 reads TGTGCCAGCAACCCCCTCTATGGCTACACCTTC. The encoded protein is CASNPLYGYTF.

The CDR3 DNA follows: TGTGCCAGCAGCTCAGGAGGCGCCTACGAGCAGTACTTC. It specifies CASSSGGAYEQYF. The chain links TRBV7-2 to TRBJ2-7; the D gene is possibly TRBD2 (5 bases). V was trimmed by 4 bases and J by 2 bases, leaving 9 bases between them. CDR1 is SGHTA and CDR2 is FQGNSA in the germline V gene. This CDR3 has 13 amino acids. Drawing the rest from reference TRBV7-2 and TRBJ2-7, the complete variable domain is GAGVSQSPSNKVTEKGKDVELRCDPISGHTALYWYRQSLGQGLEFLIYFQGNSAPDKSGLPSDRFSAERTGGSVSTLTIQRTQQEDSAVYLCASSSGGAYEQYFGPGTRLTVT.

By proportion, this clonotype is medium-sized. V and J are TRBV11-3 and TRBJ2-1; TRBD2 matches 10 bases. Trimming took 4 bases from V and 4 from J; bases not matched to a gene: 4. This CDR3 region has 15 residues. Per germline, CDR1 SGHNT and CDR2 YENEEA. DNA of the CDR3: TGTGCCAGCAGCTCTAGCGGGAGTCGGTACAATGAGCAGTTCTTC. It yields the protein CASSSSGSRYNEQFF.

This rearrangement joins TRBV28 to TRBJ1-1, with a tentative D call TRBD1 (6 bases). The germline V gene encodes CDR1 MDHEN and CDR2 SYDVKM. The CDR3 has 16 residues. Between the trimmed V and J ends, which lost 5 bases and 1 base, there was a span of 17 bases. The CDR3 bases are TGTGCCAGCAGTATTTGGACTACGGGGGCGAACACTGAAGCTTTCTTT. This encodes CASSIWTTGANTEAFF.

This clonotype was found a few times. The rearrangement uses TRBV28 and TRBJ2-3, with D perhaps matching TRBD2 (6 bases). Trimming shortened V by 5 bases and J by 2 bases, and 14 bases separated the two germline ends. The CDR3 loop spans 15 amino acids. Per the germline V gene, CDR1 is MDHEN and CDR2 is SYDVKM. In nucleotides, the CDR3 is TGTGCCAGCAGTCCCACGGGACTTATCACAGATACGCAGTATTTT. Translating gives CASSPTGLITDTQYF.

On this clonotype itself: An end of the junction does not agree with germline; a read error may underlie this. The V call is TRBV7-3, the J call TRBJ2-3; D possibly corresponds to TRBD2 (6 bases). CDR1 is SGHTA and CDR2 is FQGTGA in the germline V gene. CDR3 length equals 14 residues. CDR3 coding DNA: TGTGCCAGCAGCCTCCCCGCGGAGGGCACCATTCAGTACTTT. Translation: CASSLPAEGTIQYF.

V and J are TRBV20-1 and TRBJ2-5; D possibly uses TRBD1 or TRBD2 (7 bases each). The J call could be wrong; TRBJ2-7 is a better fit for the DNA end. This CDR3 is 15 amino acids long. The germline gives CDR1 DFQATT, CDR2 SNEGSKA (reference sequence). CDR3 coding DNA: TGCAGTGTTGCCCCCAGCGGGACAGCAACCTACGAGCAGTACTTC. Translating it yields CSVAPSGTATYEQYF.

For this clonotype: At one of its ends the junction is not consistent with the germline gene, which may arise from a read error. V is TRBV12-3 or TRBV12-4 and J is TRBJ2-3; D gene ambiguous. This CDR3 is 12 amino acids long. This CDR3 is CASSRTPDTQYF. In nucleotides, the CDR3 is TGTGCCAGCAGTCGAACGCCAGATACCCAGTACTTT.

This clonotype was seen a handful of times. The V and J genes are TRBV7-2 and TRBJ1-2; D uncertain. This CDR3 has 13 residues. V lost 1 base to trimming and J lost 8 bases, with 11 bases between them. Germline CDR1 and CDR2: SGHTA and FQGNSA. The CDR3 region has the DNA TGTGCCAGCAGCTTAGAACCCGCGAGGGGCTACACCTTC. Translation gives CASSLEPARGYTF.

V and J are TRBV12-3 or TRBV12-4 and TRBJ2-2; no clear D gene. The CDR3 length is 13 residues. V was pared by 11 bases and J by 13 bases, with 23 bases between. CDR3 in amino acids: CARRFVNTGTLFF. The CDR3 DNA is TGTGCCCGCCGGTTCGTGAACACCGGTACGCTGTTTTTT.

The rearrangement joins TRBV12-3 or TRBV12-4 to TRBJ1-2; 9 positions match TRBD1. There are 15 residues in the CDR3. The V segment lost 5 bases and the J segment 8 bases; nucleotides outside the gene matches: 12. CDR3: CASSTTGGESSGYTF. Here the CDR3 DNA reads TGTGCCAGCAGTACAACAGGGGGCGAGTCCTCCGGCTACACCTTC.

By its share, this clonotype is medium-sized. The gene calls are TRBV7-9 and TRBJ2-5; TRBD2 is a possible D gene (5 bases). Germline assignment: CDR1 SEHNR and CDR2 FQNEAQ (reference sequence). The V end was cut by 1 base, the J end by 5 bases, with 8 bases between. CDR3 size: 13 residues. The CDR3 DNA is TGTGCCAGCAGCTTAGTACTAGGGGAGACCCAGTACTTC. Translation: CASSLVLGETQYF.

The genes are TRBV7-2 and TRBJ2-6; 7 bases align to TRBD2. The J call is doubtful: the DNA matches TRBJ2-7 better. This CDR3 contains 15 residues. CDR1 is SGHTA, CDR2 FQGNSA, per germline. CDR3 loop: CASSLVAGVPHEQYF. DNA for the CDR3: TGTGCCAGCAGCTTAGTGGCGGGAGTCCCCCACGAGCAGTACTTC.

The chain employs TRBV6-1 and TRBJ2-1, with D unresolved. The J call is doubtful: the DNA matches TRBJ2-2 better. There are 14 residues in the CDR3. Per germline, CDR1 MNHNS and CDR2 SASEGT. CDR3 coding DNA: TGTGCCAGCAGTGAGTTGCGAACCTACAATGAGCTGTTTTTT. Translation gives CASSELRTYNELFF.